This T cell receptor (beta chain) was captured by sequencing in a study of OX40 agonist ivuxolimab in advanced cancers. Assay: immunoSEQ multiplex PCR; the TCRdb copy retains only in-frame clones and omits some. The data show 60,000 to 65,000 clones, 80% to 90% seen once. The sample was CD4+ or CD8+ T cells sorted from blood, taken in a trial of the OX40 agonist ivuxolimab. The clonotype was recovered from an adult with an advanced solid tumor such as melanoma, head and neck, liver or kidney cancer.

The CDR3 loop reads CATSRLAVNEQFF. DNA for the CDR3: TGTGCCACCAGCAGACTAGCCGTTAATGAGCAGTTCTTC. The rearrangement joins TRBV15 to TRBJ2-1; TRBD2 might be the D (5 bases). CDR1 is LNHNV, CDR2 YYDKDF, per germline (reference sequence). The CDR3 has 13 amino acids. V gave up 2 bases and J gave up 7 bases, with 9 bases separating them.